This TCR beta chain is drawn from a study of regulatory T cells in long-lasting Graves disease. General study points: There was favoring of TRBV28, TRBJ1-2 and TRBJ2-5 in persistent disease.

Time point noted: newly diagnosed GD, antithyroid drugs for less than 3 months. PBMC RNA was the source of the TCR library. The patient group derived from an endocrinology department in Xi'an, China. Building the TCR beta libraries relied on iRepertoire HTBI primers, and CDR3 regions underwent Arm-PCR. TCRdb processed the multiplex PCR reads anew with MiXCR; each CDR3 protein has one entry. The sample carries about 620,000 distinct CDR3 sequences, 15% to 20% recorded once. The CDR3 sequence is 14 residues long. CDR1 and CDR2 from the germline V gene are SGHRS and YFSETQ. Between the trimmed V and J ends, which lost 5 bases and 4 bases, there was a span of 16 bases. Of note for this clonotype: Its target is unknown.

These data were also filed under a second study, of T cells in Graves' hyperthyroidism and ophthalmopathy. Per that study: A first-round RT-PCR of the TCR CDR3 used the HTBI primer set.

The chain has TRBV5-1 and TRBJ2-7; D is uncertain. Sequences were derived from peripheral blood mononuclear cells (PBMCs), sampled at new diagnosis, from a patient treated with antithyroid drugs. The clonotype originates from a woman in her 30s with Graves disease. CDR3 protein: CASSPHSLGYEQYF. The CDR3 DNA is TGCGCCAGCAGTCCACACTCTCTAGGGTACGAGCAGTACTTC.